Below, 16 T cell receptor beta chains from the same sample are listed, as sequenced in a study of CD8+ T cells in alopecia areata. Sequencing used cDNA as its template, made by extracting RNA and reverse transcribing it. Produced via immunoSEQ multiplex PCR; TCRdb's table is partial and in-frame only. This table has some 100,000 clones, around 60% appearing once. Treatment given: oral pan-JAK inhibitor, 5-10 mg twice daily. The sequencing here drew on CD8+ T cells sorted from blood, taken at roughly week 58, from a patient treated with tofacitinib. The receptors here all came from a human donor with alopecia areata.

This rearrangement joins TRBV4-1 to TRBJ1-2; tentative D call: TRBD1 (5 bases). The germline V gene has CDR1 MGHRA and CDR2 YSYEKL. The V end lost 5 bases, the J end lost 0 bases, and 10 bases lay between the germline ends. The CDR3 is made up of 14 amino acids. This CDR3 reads CASSMTEANYGYTF. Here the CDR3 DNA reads TGCGCCAGCAGCATGACAGAAGCTAACTATGGCTACACCTTC.

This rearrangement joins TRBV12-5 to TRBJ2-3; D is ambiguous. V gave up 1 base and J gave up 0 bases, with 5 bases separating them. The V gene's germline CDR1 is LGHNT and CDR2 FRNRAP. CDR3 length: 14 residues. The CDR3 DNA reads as TGTGCTAGTGGTTTGGCGGCTAGCACAGATACGCAGTATTTT. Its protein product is CASGLAASTDTQYF.

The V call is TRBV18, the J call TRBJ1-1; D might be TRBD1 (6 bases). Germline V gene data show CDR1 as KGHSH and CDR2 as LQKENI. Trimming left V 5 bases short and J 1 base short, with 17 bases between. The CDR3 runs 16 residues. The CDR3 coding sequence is TGTGCCAGCTCAACAACAGGGAACGGGCCGAACACTGAAGCTTTCTTT. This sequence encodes CASSTTGNGPNTEAFF.

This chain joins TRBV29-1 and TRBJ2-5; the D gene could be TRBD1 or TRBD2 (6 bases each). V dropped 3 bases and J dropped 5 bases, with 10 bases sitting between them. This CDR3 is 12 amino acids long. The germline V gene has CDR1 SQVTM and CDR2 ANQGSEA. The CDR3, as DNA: TGCAGCGTTGAGAGGGGGAGGGAGACCCAGTACTTC. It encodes CSVERGRETQYF.

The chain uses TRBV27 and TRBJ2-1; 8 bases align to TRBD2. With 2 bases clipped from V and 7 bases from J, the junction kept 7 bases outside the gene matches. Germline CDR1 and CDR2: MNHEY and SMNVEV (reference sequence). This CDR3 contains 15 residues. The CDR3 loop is CASSLKGLARNEQFF. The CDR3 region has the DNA TGTGCCAGCAGTTTAAAAGGACTAGCCAGGAATGAGCAGTTCTTC.

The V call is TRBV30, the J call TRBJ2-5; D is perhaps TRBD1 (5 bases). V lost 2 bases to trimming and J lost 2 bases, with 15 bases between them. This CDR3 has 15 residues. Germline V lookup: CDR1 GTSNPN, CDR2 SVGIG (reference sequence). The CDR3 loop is CAWSMAPREQETQYF. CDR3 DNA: TGTGCCTGGAGTATGGCCCCCAGGGAACAAGAGACCCAGTACTTC.

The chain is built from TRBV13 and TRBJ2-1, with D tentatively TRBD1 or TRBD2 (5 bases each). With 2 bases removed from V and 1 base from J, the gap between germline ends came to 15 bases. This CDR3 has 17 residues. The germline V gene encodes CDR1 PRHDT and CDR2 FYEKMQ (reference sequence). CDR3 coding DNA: TGTGCCAGCAGCTTAAAGGGCGTGGGGGAGTCCTACAATGAGCAGTTCTTC. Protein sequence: CASSLKGVGESYNEQFF.

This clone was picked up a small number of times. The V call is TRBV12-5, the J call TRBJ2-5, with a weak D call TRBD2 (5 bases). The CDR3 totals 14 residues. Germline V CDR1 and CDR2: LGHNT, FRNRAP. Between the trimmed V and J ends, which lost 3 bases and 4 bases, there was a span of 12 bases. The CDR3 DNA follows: TGTGCTAGTGGTTTCGGAACTAGTCTAGAGACCCAGTACTTC. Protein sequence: CASGFGTSLETQYF. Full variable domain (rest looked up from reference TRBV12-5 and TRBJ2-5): DARVTQTPRHKVTEMGQEVTMRCQPILGHNTVFWYRQTMMQGLELLAYFRNRAPLDDSGMPKDRFSAEMPDATLATLKIQPSEPRDSAVYFCASGFGTSLETQYFGPGTRLLVL.

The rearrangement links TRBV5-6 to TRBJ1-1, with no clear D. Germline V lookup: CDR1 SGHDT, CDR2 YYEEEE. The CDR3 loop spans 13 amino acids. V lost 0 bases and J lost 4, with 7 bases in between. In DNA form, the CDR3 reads TGTGCCAGCAGCTTGGTCCGCGGCACTGAAGCTTTCTTT. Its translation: CASSLVRGTEAFF.

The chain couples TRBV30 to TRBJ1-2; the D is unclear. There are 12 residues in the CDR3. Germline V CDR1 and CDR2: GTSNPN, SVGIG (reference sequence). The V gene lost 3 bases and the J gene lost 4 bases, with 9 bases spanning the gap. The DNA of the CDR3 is TGTGCCTGGAGGGACCGACTCTATGGCTACACCTTC. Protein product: CAWRDRLYGYTF. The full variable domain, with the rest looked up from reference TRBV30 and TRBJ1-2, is SQTIHQWPATLVQPVGSPLSLECTVEGTSNPNLYWYRQAAGRGLQLLFYSVGIGQISSEVPQNLSASRPQDRQFILSSKKLLLSDSGFYLCAWRDRLYGYTFGSGTRLTVV.

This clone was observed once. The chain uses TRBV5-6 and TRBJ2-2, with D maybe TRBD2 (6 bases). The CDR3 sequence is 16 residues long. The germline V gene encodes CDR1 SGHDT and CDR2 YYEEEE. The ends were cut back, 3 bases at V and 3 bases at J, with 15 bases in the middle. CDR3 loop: CASSSATEGYTGELFF. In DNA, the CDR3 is TGTGCCAGCAGCTCGGCGACGGAGGGGTACACCGGGGAGCTGTTTTTT.

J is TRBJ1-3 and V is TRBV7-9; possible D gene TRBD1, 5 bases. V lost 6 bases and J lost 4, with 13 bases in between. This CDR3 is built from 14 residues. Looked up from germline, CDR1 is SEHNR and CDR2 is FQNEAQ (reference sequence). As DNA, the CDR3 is TGTGCCAGCAGGCTACCGGGACTGGGAAACACCATATATTTT. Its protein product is CASRLPGLGNTIYF.

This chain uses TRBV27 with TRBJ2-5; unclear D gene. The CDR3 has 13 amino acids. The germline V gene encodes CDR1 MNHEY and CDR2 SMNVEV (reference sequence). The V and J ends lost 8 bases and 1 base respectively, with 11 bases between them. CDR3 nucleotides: TGTGCCAGCTTGGATGCTATCCAAGAGACCCAGTACTTC. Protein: CASLDAIQETQYF.

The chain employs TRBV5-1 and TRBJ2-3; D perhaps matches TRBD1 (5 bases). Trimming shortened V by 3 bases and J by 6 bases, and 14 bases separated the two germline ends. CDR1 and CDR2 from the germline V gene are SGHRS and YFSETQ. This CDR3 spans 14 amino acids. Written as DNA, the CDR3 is TGCGCCAGCAGCTCCCCGCAGGGCATGGATACGCAGTATTTT. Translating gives CASSSPQGMDTQYF.

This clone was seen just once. The CDR3 spells CASSSTAEELANYGYTF. The DNA for the CDR3 is TGTGCCAGCAGCTCAACGGCTGAGGAGTTAGCTAACTATGGCTACACCTTC. The V call is TRBV9, the J call TRBJ1-2, with D hard to call. V gave up 4 bases and J gave up 0 bases, with 19 bases separating them. This CDR3 has 17 residues. Germline-derived CDR1 and CDR2 are SGDLS and YYNGEE. Combining the CDR3 with reference TRBV9 and TRBJ1-2 gives the whole variable domain DSGVTQTPKHLITATGQRVTLRCSPRSGDLSVYWYQQSLDQGLQFLIQYYNGEERAKGNILERFSAQQFPDLHSELNLSSLELGDSALYFCASSSTAEELANYGYTFGSGTRLTVV.

This CDR3 is CASSLVAGDSPLHF. In DNA, the CDR3 is TGTGCCAGCAGCTTAGTGGCAGGGGATTCACCCCTCCACTTT. V is TRBV7-9 and J is TRBJ1-6, with D possibly being TRBD1 (6 bases). The CDR3 is 14 amino acids. Germline V lookup: CDR1 SEHNR, CDR2 FQNEAQ (reference sequence). The ends were cut back, 1 base at V and 8 bases at J, with 9 bases in the middle.